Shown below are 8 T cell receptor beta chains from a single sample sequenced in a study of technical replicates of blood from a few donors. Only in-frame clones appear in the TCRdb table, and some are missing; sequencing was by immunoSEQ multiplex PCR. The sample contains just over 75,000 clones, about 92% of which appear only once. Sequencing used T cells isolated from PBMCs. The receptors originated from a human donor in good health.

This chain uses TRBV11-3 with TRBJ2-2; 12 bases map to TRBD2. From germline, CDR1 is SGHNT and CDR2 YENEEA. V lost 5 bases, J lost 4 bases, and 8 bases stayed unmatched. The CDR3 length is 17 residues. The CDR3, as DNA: TGTGCCAGCAGCAGACTAGCGGGAGTCGGGAGCACCGGGGAGCTGTTTTTT. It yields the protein CASSRLAGVGSTGELFF.

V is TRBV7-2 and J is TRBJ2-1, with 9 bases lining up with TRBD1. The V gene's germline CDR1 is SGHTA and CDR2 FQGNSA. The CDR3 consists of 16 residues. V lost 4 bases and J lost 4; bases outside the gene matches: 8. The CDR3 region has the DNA TGTGCCAGCAGCTCGGACACAGGGGGCGCTTACAATGAGCAGTTCTTC. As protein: CASSSDTGGAYNEQFF.

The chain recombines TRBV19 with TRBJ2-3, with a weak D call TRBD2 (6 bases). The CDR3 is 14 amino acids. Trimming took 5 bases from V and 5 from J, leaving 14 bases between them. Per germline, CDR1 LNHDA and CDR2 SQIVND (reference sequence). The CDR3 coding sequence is TGTGCCAGTAGTCCCGGTGGAGGGAGAGATACGCAGTATTTT. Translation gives CASSPGGGRDTQYF.

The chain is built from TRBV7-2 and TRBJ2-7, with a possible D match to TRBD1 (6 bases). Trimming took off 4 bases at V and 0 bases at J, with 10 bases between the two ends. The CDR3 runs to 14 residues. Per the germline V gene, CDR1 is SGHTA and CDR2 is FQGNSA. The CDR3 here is CASSSGTSSYEQYF. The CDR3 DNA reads TGTGCCAGCAGCTCCGGGACAAGCTCCTACGAGCAGTACTTC.

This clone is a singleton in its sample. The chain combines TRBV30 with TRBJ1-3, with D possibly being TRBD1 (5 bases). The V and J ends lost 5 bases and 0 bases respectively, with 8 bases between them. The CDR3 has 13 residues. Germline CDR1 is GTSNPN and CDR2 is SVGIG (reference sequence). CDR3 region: CAWDQGSGNTIYF. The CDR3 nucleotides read TGTGCCTGGGATCAGGGCTCTGGAAACACCATATATTTT.

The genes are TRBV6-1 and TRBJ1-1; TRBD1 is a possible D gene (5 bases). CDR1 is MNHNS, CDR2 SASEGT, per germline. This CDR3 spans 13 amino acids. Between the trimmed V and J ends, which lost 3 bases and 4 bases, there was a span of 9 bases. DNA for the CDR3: TGTGCCAGCAGTGAGGGGCCTCCCACTGAAGCTTTCTTT. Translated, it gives CASSEGPPTEAFF.

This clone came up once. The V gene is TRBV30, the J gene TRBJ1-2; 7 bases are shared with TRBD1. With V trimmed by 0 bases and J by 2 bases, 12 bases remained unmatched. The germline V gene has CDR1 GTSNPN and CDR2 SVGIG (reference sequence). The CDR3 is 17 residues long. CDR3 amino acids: CAWSVRTGAILNYGYTF. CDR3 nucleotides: TGTGCCTGGAGTGTACGTACAGGGGCGATCCTAAACTATGGCTACACCTTC.

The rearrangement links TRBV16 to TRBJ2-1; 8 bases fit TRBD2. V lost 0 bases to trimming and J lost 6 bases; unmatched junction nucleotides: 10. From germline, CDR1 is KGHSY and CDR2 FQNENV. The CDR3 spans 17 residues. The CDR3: CASSQSRTGRAANEQFF. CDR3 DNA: TGTGCCAGCAGCCAATCTCGAACCGGGAGGGCCGCCAATGAGCAGTTCTTC.